This T cell receptor beta chain derives from a study of blood T cells in healthy people across ages. Study findings and constraints: When set beside aged donors, long-lived donors presented more naive CD4+ cells and higher diversity. Per-million-T-cell TCR beta diversity fell roughly linearly with age.

This CDR3 spans 14 amino acids. The trim removed 6 bases at V and 3 bases at J, leaving 6 bases unmatched. Per the germline V gene, CDR1 is SGHDT and CDR2 is YYEEEE. There were healthy Caucasian individuals from Russia, aged roughly 6 to 95, serving as donors. A second PCR, run for roughly 7 to 12 cycles, used a sample-barcoded 5' primer plus a J-beta primer mix. TCRdb analysed the 5' RACE reads with MiXCR anew, one entry per CDR3 protein. The table records 800,000 to 900,000 distinct CDR3 sequences, 60% to 80% of them present only once. Notes on this clonotype: Its specificity is not known.

This chain links TRBV5-6 with TRBJ1-3; TRBD1 agrees at 7 bases. Source material: blood. This receptor was obtained from a man aged 25 to 45 in good health. The CDR3 DNA reads as TGTGCCAGCACTCGACAGGGAAGTGGAAACACCATATATTTT. Its protein is CASTRQGSGNTIYF.